A single sample gave rise to the 10 T cell receptor beta chains below, sequenced in a study of blood T cell repertoires in COVID-19. The table came from immunoSEQ multiplex PCR; TCRdb's copy has only in-frame clones and leaves some out. Among roughly 97,000 clones, about 80% were seen once, and the ten largest hold about 3.6%. The sample consisted of peripheral blood. These receptors came from a woman of 80 years or more with active or convalescent COVID-19.

The CDR3 loop is CASSLGTGRDTEAFF. The CDR3, as DNA: TGTGCCAGCAGCTTAGGGACAGGGAGGGACACTGAAGCTTTCTTT. This rearrangement joins TRBV11-3 to TRBJ1-1, with 8 bases aligning to TRBD1. There are 15 residues in the CDR3. CDR1 and CDR2 (germline): SGHNT, YENEEA. With V trimmed by 1 base and J by 3 bases, 4 bases remained unmatched.

This chain links TRBV6-6 with TRBJ1-2; 8 positions match TRBD1. V lost 5 bases to trimming and J lost 2 bases; unmatched junction nucleotides: 16. The CDR3 is 18 residues long. Per the germline V gene, CDR1 is MNHNY and CDR2 is SVGAGI (reference sequence). The CDR3 DNA follows: TGTGCCAGCAGTCCCTCGGGCAGGGGGCCTTACAGGAACTATGGCTACACCTTC. Translating gives CASSPSGRGPYRNYGYTF.

V gene TRBV5-1 combines with J gene TRBJ2-6; 11 nucleotides match TRBD1. The CDR3 sequence is 20 residues long. Germline loops: CDR1 SGHRS, CDR2 YFSETQ. V dropped 8 bases and J dropped 4; count of bases not matched to a gene: 20. CDR3 amino acids: CASTPRQARTGGSGANVLTF. CDR3 coding DNA: TGCGCCAGTACACCTAGACAGGCTCGGACAGGGGGCTCCGGGGCCAACGTCCTGACTTTC.

The V and J genes are TRBV30 and TRBJ1-5; D not resolved. The CDR3 loop spans 13 amino acids. V was cut by 2 bases and J by 0 bases, with 5 bases left in between. Germline CDR1 reads GTSNPN; CDR2 reads SVGIG (reference sequence). The CDR3 here is CAWSKSSNQPQHF. CDR3 bases: TGTGCCTGGAGTAAGAGTAGCAATCAGCCCCAGCATTTT.

The rearrangement uses TRBV25-1 and TRBJ1-2; D is possibly TRBD1 (5 bases). Germline CDR1 and CDR2: MGHDK and SYGVNS. The ends were cut back, 1 base at V and 2 bases at J, with 11 bases in the middle. This CDR3 contains 15 residues. CDR3 in amino acids: CASSESGDLNYGYTF. The DNA for the CDR3 is TGTGCCAGCAGTGAATCGGGGGATCTCAACTATGGCTACACCTTC.

This chain uses TRBV18 with TRBJ2-1; TRBD2 matches at 8 bases. There are 16 residues in the CDR3. V lost 5 bases to trimming and J lost 6 bases; unmatched junction nucleotides: 12. The germline V gene encodes CDR1 KGHSH and CDR2 LQKENI. CDR3 protein: CASSLTGGGKINEQFF. The DNA for the CDR3 is TGTGCCAGCTCATTAACCGGGGGGGGTAAAATCAATGAGCAGTTCTTC.

The table lists this clone with a few counts. The chain combines TRBV19 with TRBJ1-1; 8 bases fit TRBD1. This CDR3 spans 17 amino acids. The trim removed 6 bases at V and 3 bases at J, leaving 15 bases unmatched. CDR1 is LNHDA and CDR2 is SQIVND in the germline V gene (reference sequence). This CDR3 is CASRHDTTGTGDTEAFF. The CDR3, as DNA: TGTGCCAGTAGACACGATACCACAGGGACAGGAGACACTGAAGCTTTCTTT.

V is TRBV28 and J is TRBJ1-2; the D gene is possibly TRBD1 (6 bases). This CDR3 has 13 amino acids. V was shortened by 5 bases and J by 3 bases, with 10 bases between the two germline ends. The germline gives CDR1 MDHEN, CDR2 SYDVKM. CDR3 amino acids: CASSRDTDYGYTF. In DNA, the CDR3 is TGTGCCAGCAGTCGGGACACCGACTATGGCTACACCTTC.

The rearrangement joins TRBV13 to TRBJ1-3; D unresolved. This CDR3 contains 18 residues. The germline V gene has CDR1 PRHDT and CDR2 FYEKMQ (reference sequence). V shed 3 bases and J shed 3 bases, with 21 bases lying between them. The CDR3 reads CASSLVSSGTLFGNTIYF. DNA of the CDR3: TGTGCCAGCAGCTTGGTTTCTAGCGGAACTCTTTTTGGAAACACCATATATTTT.

The V and J genes are TRBV11-2 and TRBJ1-5; possible D gene TRBD1, 6 bases. Trimming pared 5 bases from V and 9 bases from J, leaving 14 bases between. CDR3 size: 13 residues. The germline CDR1 and CDR2 sequences are SGHAT and FQNNGV. CDR3 protein: CASSPLRGGPQHF. The CDR3 region has the DNA TGTGCCAGCAGCCCACTAAGAGGGGGGCCCCAGCATTTT.